This T cell receptor beta chain derives from a study of molecular identifiers for immune sequencing clone quantification. This clonotype appeared many times. This CDR3 is 16 amino acids long. Looked up from germline, CDR1 is MDHEN and CDR2 is SYDVKM. V lost 8 bases and J lost 3; bases outside the gene matches: 12. A single record per CDR3 protein comes from TCRdb applying MiXCR to the PCR reads. The top ten hold 0.7% to 0.9% of the sample, which has some 320,000 distinct CDR3 sequences, around 21% seen once. Source material: naive CD8+ T cells from blood, with Jurkat cell RNA spiked in. Subset noted: FACS-sorted CD8+CD4-CCR7+CD45RA+ naive T cells. The J gene is TRBJ2-5, the V gene TRBV28, with 10 nucleotides matching TRBD1. The receptor comes from a human donor in good health. Some libraries in this study had Jurkat cell RNA spiked in. The chain's CDR3 is CASLTGTGAVEETQYF. CDR3 nucleotides: TGTGCCAGCTTGACCGGGACAGGGGCCGTTGAAGAGACCCAGTACTTC.